A single sample gave rise to the 8 T cell receptor beta chains below, sequenced in a study of OX40 agonist ivuxolimab in advanced cancers. TCRdb's copy holds only in-frame clones and misses some; the assay was immunoSEQ multiplex PCR. The table includes approximately 70,000 clones, just over 90% detected once. This specimen consisted of CD4+ or CD8+ T cells sorted from blood, obtained in a trial of the OX40 agonist ivuxolimab. Receptors originate from an adult with an advanced solid tumor such as melanoma, head and neck, liver or kidney cancer.

This chain uses TRBV7-9 with TRBJ2-7; 8 nucleotides match TRBD2. Germline V gene sequence: CDR1 SEHNR, CDR2 FQNEAQ (reference sequence). The CDR3 consists of 13 residues. The ends lost 3 bases at V and 7 bases at J; junction bases unmatched: 5. The CDR3 DNA is TGTGCCAGCAGCTTTGGACTAGCTCGAGAGCAGTACTTC. It encodes CASSFGLAREQYF.

This clone was seen more than once but under ten times. V gene TRBV28 combines with J gene TRBJ1-2; D unresolved. The CDR3 contains 15 residues. Trimming took 2 bases from V and 2 from J, leaving 12 bases between them. Germline V CDR1 and CDR2: MDHEN, SYDVKM. CDR3 nucleotides: TGTGCCAGCAGTTTACGAATGGGGATGAACTATGGCTACACCTTC. Translated, it gives CASSLRMGMNYGYTF.

The chain uses TRBV7-2 and TRBJ2-3, with D uncertain. Deletions cut 5 bases from V and 2 bases from J, with 17 bases between. Germline CDR1 reads SGHTA; CDR2 reads FQGNSA. There are 16 residues in the CDR3. In nucleotides, the CDR3 is TGTGCCAGCAGCCCCGCGACCCTGGGGTCCACAGATACGCAGTATTTT. Translating it yields CASSPATLGSTDTQYF.

In DNA form, the CDR3 reads TGTGCCAGTAGTATATCCCTGACAGGGAGTACTGAAGCTTTCTTT. As protein: CASSISLTGSTEAFF. The V gene is TRBV19, the J gene TRBJ1-1; 7 nucleotides match TRBD1. Trimming at V came to 2 bases and at J to 5 bases, leaving 8 bases not matched to a gene. Germline lookup yields CDR1 LNHDA and CDR2 SQIVND (reference sequence). The CDR3 is 15 residues long.

The chain combines TRBV4-1 with TRBJ2-7, with D unresolved. V was pared by 0 bases and J by 7 bases, with 22 bases between. The CDR3 length is 17 residues. The V gene's germline CDR1 is MGHRA and CDR2 YSYEKL. The CDR3 loop is CASSQDPMQGIVGEQYF. The CDR3 bases are TGCGCCAGCAGCCAAGACCCGATGCAAGGGATAGTGGGGGAGCAGTACTTC.

The gene calls are TRBV11-2 and TRBJ2-1, with 7 positions matching TRBD2. The germline gives CDR1 SGHAT, CDR2 FQNNGV. V lost 1 base to trimming and J lost 4 bases; unmatched junction nucleotides: 10. The CDR3 loop spans 17 amino acids. For the CDR3, the DNA is TGTGCCAGCAGCTTAGGACCGCGGCTAGCGGTTTACAATGAGCAGTTCTTC. Encoded protein: CASSLGPRLAVYNEQFF.

The chain couples TRBV5-4 to TRBJ1-2; the D is unclear. The germline V gene encodes CDR1 SGHNT and CDR2 YYREEE (reference sequence). With 0 bases removed from V and 1 base from J, the gap between germline ends came to 13 bases. CDR3 length: 16 amino acids. CDR3 amino acids: CASSLAGRLLNYGYTF. CDR3 sequence (DNA): TGTGCCAGCAGCTTGGCAGGACGGCTACTTAACTATGGCTACACCTTC.

This CDR3 is CASSYWDRRTEAFF. Here the CDR3 DNA reads TGCGCCAGCAGCTACTGGGACAGACGGACTGAAGCTTTCTTT. The chain couples TRBV5-1 to TRBJ1-1; 7 nucleotides agree with TRBD1. The germline V gene encodes CDR1 SGHRS and CDR2 YFSETQ. The trim removed 3 bases at V and 5 bases at J, leaving 7 bases unmatched. This CDR3 comprises 14 residues.